The rows below give T cell receptor beta chains drawn from one sample of a study of blood T cell repertoires in COVID-19. This table comes from immunoSEQ multiplex PCR, and its TCRdb copy is limited to in-frame clones, with some not included. In the table there are about 270,000 clones, over 80% of which are singletons. Sequencing was performed on PBMCs or T cells enriched from blood (not recorded which). The receptors shown here come from a woman aged 30 to 39 with acute COVID-19. The CDR3 runs from the conserved cysteine through the conserved F or W. The size entry is marked missing in some rows and otherwise reads once, few, many or a size class.

v_call: TRBV30; clone_size: .; cdr3_aa: CAWKDRGPDTQYF
v_call: TRBV16; clone_size: .; cdr3_aa: CASSAGTGPLRTGNTIYF
v_call: TRBV11-3; clone_size: .; cdr3_aa: CASSTLRGGTGKNIQYF
v_call: TRBV5-4; clone_size: .; cdr3_aa: CASSSGTPYEQYF
v_call: TRBV30; clone_size: .; cdr3_aa: CAWTLKRGTPEVF
v_call: TRBV2; clone_size: .; cdr3_aa: CASRGTYTGELFF
v_call: TRBV6-4; clone_size: once; cdr3_aa: CASRGTGQNNSPLHF
v_call: TRBV5-1; clone_size: .; cdr3_aa: CASSLANIPLAGDTGELFF
v_call: TRBV18; clone_size: .; cdr3_aa: CASSRSTEETQYF
v_call: TRBV27; clone_size: .; cdr3_aa: CASSQRNEQFF
v_call: TRBV4-3; clone_size: .; cdr3_aa: CASSQLEQGPYEQYF
v_call: TRBV28; clone_size: .; cdr3_aa: CASNPLLPPETQYF
v_call: TRBV19; clone_size: .; cdr3_aa: CASAGTGDLYGYTF
v_call: TRBV7-6; clone_size: .; cdr3_aa: CASSLVGEVGLGGQFF
v_call: TRBV28; clone_size: .; cdr3_aa: CASSSMGQGENEQFF
v_call: TRBV11-3; clone_size: .; cdr3_aa: CASSLNGLAGANEQFF
v_call: TRBV11-2; clone_size: .; cdr3_aa: CASSLASGADTQYF
v_call: TRBV29-1; clone_size: .; cdr3_aa: CSVERTGNSGANVLTF
v_call: TRBV24-1; clone_size: .; cdr3_aa: CATSDSSGLPSSEQYF
v_call: TRBV5-1; clone_size: .; cdr3_aa: CASSLNPGTTYNEQFF
v_call: TRBV19; clone_size: .; cdr3_aa: CASSIGQGTHEQYF
v_call: TRBV4-1; clone_size: few; cdr3_aa: CASSQVTGTSYEQYF
v_call: TRBV5-4; clone_size: few; cdr3_aa: CASGTSKGGDYGYTF
v_call: TRBV27; clone_size: .; cdr3_aa: CASSPGQHNTEAFF
v_call: TRBV3-1/TRBV3-2; clone_size: .; cdr3_aa: CASSQKEPPTGVGTEAFF
v_call: TRBV25-1; clone_size: .; cdr3_aa: CASSEDRGSYEQYF
v_call: TRBV28; clone_size: .; cdr3_aa: CASSSLSSGAVYEQFF
v_call: TRBV18; clone_size: .; cdr3_aa: CASSPRENTEAFF
v_call: TRBV7-3; clone_size: .; cdr3_aa: CASSVQGPNTGELFF
v_call: TRBV19; clone_size: .; cdr3_aa: CASGTLSGGQGYTF
v_call: TRBV9; clone_size: once; cdr3_aa: CASSLGQGDEQYF
v_call: TRBV3-1/TRBV3-2; clone_size: .; cdr3_aa: CASSQGQTPNSPLHF
v_call: TRBV29-1; clone_size: .; cdr3_aa: CSVVQEAPRSHEQFF
v_call: TRBV5-4; clone_size: .; cdr3_aa: CASSLEAGGNTGELFF
v_call: TRBV28; clone_size: .; cdr3_aa: CASCLTGNYGYTF
v_call: TRBV19; clone_size: .; cdr3_aa: CASSIEGTGGFNQPQHF
v_call: TRBV19; clone_size: .; cdr3_aa: CASSILAGTGELFF
v_call: TRBV25-1; clone_size: .; cdr3_aa: CASSEFGSDTQYF
v_call: TRBV7-2; clone_size: .; cdr3_aa: CASSGPQKSSYNEQFF
v_call: TRBV18; clone_size: .; cdr3_aa: CASSPWTGETEAFF
v_call: TRBV4-1; clone_size: .; cdr3_aa: CASTRIAGVSYEQYF
v_call: TRBV24-1; clone_size: .; cdr3_aa: CATSDVTGNTGELFF
v_call: TRBV7-9; clone_size: .; cdr3_aa: CASSQRLANQETQYF
v_call: TRBV12-3/TRBV12-4; clone_size: .; cdr3_aa: CASSTGVYEQYF
v_call: TRBV10-3; clone_size: .; cdr3_aa: CAISEEDRIYEAFF
v_call: TRBV7-9; clone_size: .; cdr3_aa: CASSLSSLAGELRETQYF
v_call: TRBV19; clone_size: once; cdr3_aa: CASTLGSGTYNEQFF
v_call: TRBV3-1/TRBV3-2; clone_size: .; cdr3_aa: CASSQGVSSGTDTQYF
v_call: TRBV5-5; clone_size: .; cdr3_aa: CASSPGATHEQYF
v_call: TRBV24-1; clone_size: .; cdr3_aa: CATSDSDRPGNTIYF
v_call: TRBV24-1; clone_size: .; cdr3_aa: CATSDPGQSTDTQYF
v_call: TRBV7-3; clone_size: .; cdr3_aa: CASSLTSGNTGELFF
v_call: TRBV11-2; clone_size: .; cdr3_aa: CASSLWTETYEQYF